The TCR beta chain under discussion was sequenced for a study of T cells in Graves' hyperthyroidism and ophthalmopathy. The patients, who ranged from 18 to 65 in age, presented with newly diagnosed hyperthyroidism lasting under 2 months. Clinical symptoms, serum thyroxine, TRAb, thyroid ultrasound and orbital computed tomography informed diagnoses. The length of the CDR3 is 17 residues. J gave up 3 bases and V 6 bases, and 13 bases lay outside the gene matches. The V gene's germline CDR1 is SEHNR and CDR2 FQNEAQ (reference sequence). Findings of the study overall: Most clonotypes expanded in the thyroid (above 0.001) were also present in blood. The model forecast ophthalmopathy, anticipating it by a median about 7 months before onset.

RNA transcripts were the template for amplifying TCR beta CDR3 regions. HTBI primers were employed in a first-round RT-PCR of the TCR CDR3. From the multiplex PCR reads, TCRdb called clonotypes with MiXCR, one entry per CDR3 protein. Of over 650,000 distinct CDR3 sequences in the sample, 15% to 20% are singletons; the top ten hold 8.4%. This clonotype was seen only a few times. Its matching antigen is unknown. The TCR sequence derives from a man younger than 30 with Graves' hyperthyroidism. The V gene is TRBV7-9, the J gene TRBJ2-3; TRBD2 matches 9 bases. Sequencing used blood. The CDR3 DNA reads TGTGCCAGCAGTCGAACTGGCGGGAGGGCCCGGACAGATACGCAGTATTTT. Protein: CASSRTGGRARTDTQYF.